This TCR beta chain was observed in a study of cytomegalovirus exposure and HLA in healthy donors. PCR amplification relied on 60 Vbeta primers (plus 13 Jbeta primers). Generated by immunoSEQ multiplex PCR, the TCRdb table keeps only in-frame clones and is missing some. Altogether about 130,000 clones are present, around 82% being singletons, with the ten largest covering roughly 1.7%. The CDR3 totals 17 residues. The V segment lost 7 bases and the J segment 1 base; nucleotides outside the gene matches: 10. CDR1 LNHDA and CDR2 SQIVND come from the germline V gene (reference sequence). Sequenced input: PBMCs. The sequence derives from a boy aged 10-17 years in good health and CMV-seronegative. V and J are TRBV19 and TRBJ2-6, with 7 bases identical to TRBD1. CDR3 protein: CASTPGTVTSGANVLTF. CDR3 sequence (DNA): TGTGCCAGTACTCCCGGGACAGTTACATCTGGGGCCAACGTCCTGACTTTC.